The present TCR beta chain was sequenced within a study of blood T cell repertoires in COVID-19. Per the original methods: How many nucleated cells were present was estimated from reference gene primer amplification. The table came from immunoSEQ multiplex PCR; TCRdb's copy has only in-frame clones and leaves some out. That table is the source of V, J and clone size, and D and trimming were worked out from the DNA. The sample carries about 180,000 clones, about 88% recorded once. The sequenced sample was peripheral blood. This TCR came from a woman younger than 45 with active or convalescent COVID-19.

CDR3 DNA sequence: TGTGCCAGCAGGTCTGGGCGTACCTCCTACAATGAGCAGTTCTTC. This translates into CASRSGRTSYNEQFF. The J gene is TRBJ2-1, the V gene TRBV6-5, with D unclear. The CDR3 is made up of 15 amino acids. Germline values: CDR1 MNHEY, CDR2 SVGAGI. The V end lost 6 bases, the J end lost 0 bases, and 12 bases lay between the germline ends.